What follows is one TCR beta chain and its context. Its antigen is still unknown. V shed 1 base and J shed 1 base, with 7 bases lying between them. Germline V lookup: CDR1 MNHEY, CDR2 SVGAGI. CDR3 length: 15 residues. The PCR used 60 Vbeta and 13 Jbeta primers. The assay was immunoSEQ multiplex PCR, and TCRdb's table has in-frame clones only and misses some. In the table there are 120,000 or so clones, approximately 82% of which are singletons. This sample stems from a study of cytomegalovirus exposure and HLA in healthy donors. Findings and limits, study-wide: Accurate HLA-A and HLA-B prediction from TCR beta sequences was reported for most subjects. CMV serostatus was the sole immune exposure data available. Sequence variants that were highly shared formed a cluster that was likely a sequencing artifact.

Whereas donors were nominally healthy upon sampling, unrecorded immune exposures were probable. This TCR came from a man aged 30 to 39 in good health and CMV-seropositive. The chain recombines TRBV6-5 with TRBJ2-2, with a possible D match to TRBD1 (6 bases). The sample consisted of PBMCs. The chain's CDR3 is CASSYLQGNTGELFF. The CDR3 DNA reads TGTGCCAGCAGTTACTTACAGGGGAACACCGGGGAGCTGTTTTTT.